The rows below give T cell receptor beta chains drawn from one sample of a study of T cell changes during pregnancy in multiple sclerosis. The table came from immunoSEQ multiplex PCR; TCRdb's copy has only in-frame clones and leaves some out. The table includes around 13,000 clones, about 87% detected once. Here the sequenced sample was CD8+ T cells from peripheral blood mononuclear cells, taken in the second trimester of pregnancy. These receptors were collected from a female donor in good health, enrolled as a control in a pregnancy study. The CDR3 runs from the conserved cysteine through the conserved F or W. Fields, in order: clone size, V gene, J gene, D gene, CDR3 protein, CDR3 DNA. The D gene is left open where the match is weak. Clone size is given for some rows only: seen once, a few or many times, or a class if the clone is expanded.

NA	TRBV9	TRBJ2-1	TRBD2	CASSTRTSGVHNEQFF	TGTGCCAGCAGCACAAGGACTAGCGGGGTCCACAATGAGCAGTTCTTC
NA	TRBV9	TRBJ2-1	TRBD2	CASSKTSGGPNNEQFF	TGTGCCAGCAGCAAGACTAGCGGGGGGCCGAACAATGAGCAGTTCTTC
NA	TRBV2	TRBJ2-7	TRBD2	CASSVGPSGPSYEQYF	TGTGCCAGCAGTGTGGGGCCTAGCGGACCTTCCTACGAGCAGTACTTC
NA	TRBV6-1	TRBJ2-7	NA	CASSPSGPYEQYF	TGTGCCAGCAGCCCCTCAGGGCCCTACGAGCAGTACTTC
NA	TRBV21-1	TRBJ2-1	NA	CASSKGPGTSGYNEQFF	TGTGCCAGCAGCAAGGGTCCCGGGACTAGCGGCTACAATGAGCAGTTCTTC
NA	TRBV7-9	TRBJ2-1	NA	CASSTGLREQFF	TGTGCCAGCAGCACCGGACTCCGTGAGCAGTTCTTC
NA	TRBV11-1	TRBJ2-7	NA	CASSISSYEQYF	TGTGCCAGCTCGATTAGCTCCTACGAGCAGTACTTC
NA	TRBV11-3	TRBJ2-1	NA	CASSFQGSYNEQFF	TGTGCCAGCAGCTTCCAGGGCTCCTACAATGAGCAGTTCTTC
once	TRBV19	TRBJ1-5	NA	CASSIGGSGYQPQHF	TGTGCCAGTAGTATTGGGGGGAGCGGGTACCAGCCCCAGCATTTT
NA	TRBV4-2	TRBJ2-7	NA	CASSQDLEQNEQYF	TGTGCCAGCAGCCAAGATCTGGAACAGAACGAGCAGTACTTC
NA	TRBV19	TRBJ1-1	TRBD1	CASRLGRDRNTEAFF	TGTGCCAGTAGGCTAGGACGGGACAGAAACACTGAAGCTTTCTTT
NA	TRBV7-9	TRBJ2-3	TRBD2	CASSPGTSGSLGTDTQYF	TGTGCCAGCAGCCCCGGGACTAGCGGGAGTTTGGGCACTGATACGCAGTATTTT
NA	TRBV6-1	TRBJ1-4	NA	CASSEEAGTNEKLFF	TGTGCCAGCAGTGAAGAGGCGGGCACTAATGAAAAACTGTTTTTT
NA	TRBV4-2	TRBJ2-1	TRBD2	CASSQGAGGFNEQFF	TGTGCCAGCAGCCAAGGGGCGGGAGGCTTCAATGAGCAGTTCTTC
NA	TRBV15	TRBJ1-2	TRBD1	CATSPDRGPLLNYGYTF	TGTGCCACCAGCCCAGACAGGGGTCCCCTCCTTAACTATGGCTACACCTTC
NA	TRBV29-1	TRBJ2-1	NA	CSVVQGAGNEQFF	TGCAGCGTTGTTCAGGGCGCAGGGAATGAGCAGTTCTTC
NA	TRBV10-3	TRBJ2-7	NA	CAISESNLRGEQYF	TGTGCCATCAGTGAGTCTAATCTTCGCGGCGAGCAGTACTTC
NA	TRBV28	TRBJ1-5	NA	CASSFGGNQPQHF	TGTGCCAGCAGTTTCGGGGGGAATCAGCCCCAGCATTTT
NA	TRBV19	TRBJ1-2	NA	CASSSTQVSEGYTF	TGTGCCAGTAGTTCAACACAGGTTTCGGAGGGCTACACCTTC
NA	TRBV14	TRBJ2-1	NA	CASSPSKGATDSYNEQFF	TGTGCCAGCAGCCCGTCGAAGGGAGCGACCGACTCCTACAATGAGCAGTTCTTC